This T cell receptor beta chain was documented in a study of blood T cell repertoires in COVID-19. Study overall: Sites across the United States, Italy and Spain contributed samples from acute and convalescent COVID-19. From T cells, B-cell-depleted T cells, or PBMCs came the material, which was cDNA or gDNA.

As originally analysed: Amplification of reference gene primers was used by the study to estimate nucleated cell counts. TCRdb's table, derived via immunoSEQ multiplex PCR, lists solely in-frame clones and lacks some. D and trimming were read from the DNA, whereas the V and J calls and clone size are those reported in that table. The table shows approximately 230,000 clones, with 80% to 90% occurring only once. CDR3 length: 17 amino acids. CDR1 is LNHDA and CDR2 is SQIVND in the germline V gene (reference sequence). With 0 bases removed from V and 3 bases from J, the gap between germline ends came to 17 bases.

The V call is TRBV19, the J call TRBJ1-1; D is possibly TRBD1 (5 bases). The source is a man aged 80 or over with acute or convalescent COVID-19. The sequenced sample was peripheral blood. For the CDR3, the DNA is TGTGCCAGTAGTATAGAGAGACCCCAAGGAGGGGACACTGAAGCTTTCTTT. Translation: CASSIERPQGGDTEAFF.